Each of the 32 T cell receptor beta chains below was sequenced from the same sample in a study of T cell responses to AZD1222 COVID-19 vaccine. Using immunoSEQ multiplex PCR, the repertoire was profiled, and TCRdb retains in-frame clones only, with some absent. Of around 64,000 clones listed, under 90% were seen once; the top ten hold under 8.5%. The specimen was peripheral blood, collected 28 days after the second AZD1222 dose. These receptors came from an adult who received the AZD1222 COVID-19 vaccine.

V is TRBV2 and J is TRBJ1-3; TRBD1 agrees at 9 bases. The CDR3 consists of 14 residues. V lost 7 bases, J lost 3 bases, and 4 bases stayed unmatched. Germline CDR1 and CDR2: SNHLY and FYNNEI. In nucleotides, the CDR3 is TGTGCCAGCAACAGGGGGCGAATTGGAAACACCATATATTTT. Translation gives CASNRGRIGNTIYF.

CDR3 loop: CASSGAWTGISNYGYTF. CDR3 DNA: TGTGCCAGCAGTGGGGCTTGGACAGGGATAAGCAACTATGGCTACACCTTC. This chain links TRBV6-1 with TRBJ1-2; TRBD1 agrees at 8 bases. Per germline, CDR1 MNHNS and CDR2 SASEGT. The CDR3 is 17 residues long. The V and J ends lost 4 bases and 2 bases, in that order; junction bases with no gene match: 12.

The V gene is TRBV6-2 or TRBV6-3, the J gene TRBJ1-1, with TRBD1 as a possible D gene (5 bases). Germline loops: CDR1 MNHEY, CDR2 SVGEGT. The length of the CDR3 is 14 residues. V lost 2 bases to trimming and J lost 0 bases, with 7 bases between them. The DNA of the CDR3 is TGTGCCAGCAGTTACGGACAATTGAACACTGAAGCTTTCTTT. This encodes CASSYGQLNTEAFF.

The rearrangement links TRBV11-3 to TRBJ2-1; D is unresolved. CDR3 length: 11 residues. Germline V gene sequence: CDR1 SGHNT, CDR2 YENEEA. Trimming took off 1 base at V and 8 bases at J, with 3 bases between the two ends. For the CDR3, the DNA is TGTGCCAGCAGCTTAGGGCATGAGCAGTTCTTC. Protein: CASSLGHEQFF.

This rearrangement joins TRBV4-3 to TRBJ2-7, with 8 bases that match TRBD1. Looked up from germline, CDR1 is LGHNA and CDR2 is YSLEER. The CDR3 covers 16 residues. Trimming removed 0 bases from V and 2 bases from J; junction bases left unmatched: 6. The CDR3 DNA reads TGCGCCAGCAGCCAAGATCGGACAGGGTGGGCCTACGAGCAGTACTTC. As protein: CASSQDRTGWAYEQYF.

This chain connects TRBV7-2 to TRBJ2-1; TRBD2 might be the D (6 bases). Germline V lookup: CDR1 SGHTA, CDR2 FQGNSA. The ends were cut back, 5 bases at V and 3 bases at J, with 14 bases in the middle. The CDR3 contains 15 residues. CDR3 coding DNA: TGTGCCAGCAGCGTAGACCCCGGGGGCTACAATGAGCAGTTCTTC. Translation gives CASSVDPGGYNEQFF.

The CDR3, as DNA: TGTGCCAGCAGTTTTTATTTTCCTAGCGGGGGCCGTAGCCACAATGAGCAGTTCTTC. This gives the protein CASSFYFPSGGRSHNEQFF. V is TRBV27 and J is TRBJ2-1; 10 bases fit TRBD2. Germline-derived CDR1 and CDR2 are MNHEY and SMNVEV (reference sequence). CDR3 length equals 19 residues. The junction had 16 bases not matched to a gene; V was cut back by 3 bases and J by 5 bases.

The chain joins TRBV15 to TRBJ2-7; no clear D. Trimming removed 3 bases from V and 2 bases from J, with 8 bases in between. Germline V gene lookup returns CDR1 LNHNV and CDR2 YYDKDF (reference sequence). The CDR3 length is 13 residues. CDR3 sequence: CATSSQWAYEQYF. CDR3 sequence (DNA): TGTGCCACCAGCAGCCAGTGGGCCTACGAGCAGTACTTC.

This clone was counted a few times. The chain carries TRBV5-8 and TRBJ2-3; 7 bases are shared with TRBD1. V lost 0 bases and J lost 2; bases outside the gene matches: 6. The length of the CDR3 is 16 residues. From germline, CDR1 is SGHTS and CDR2 YDEGEE. CDR3 region: CASSLEQGPPTDTQYF. CDR3 coding DNA: TGTGCCAGCAGCTTGGAACAGGGGCCACCCACAGATACGCAGTATTTT.

This clone occurred a few times. CDR3 DNA: TGTGCCAGGGCGGGACCATCAAATGAGCAGTTCTTC. Translating it yields CARAGPSNEQFF. This rearrangement joins TRBV5-3 to TRBJ2-1; D is perhaps TRBD2 (6 bases). TRBV5-3 is flagged as an ORF with uncertain function. The CDR3 extends over 12 amino acids. Trimming stripped 8 bases from V and 7 bases from J, with 13 bases between.

V gene TRBV7-9 combines with J gene TRBJ1-3; D unclear. This CDR3 contains 15 residues. V shed 1 base and J shed 0 bases, with 7 bases lying between them. CDR1 and CDR2 from the germline V gene are SEHNR and FQNEAQ (reference sequence). CDR3 DNA: TGTGCCAGCAGCTTAGACGGTCGCTCTGGAAACACCATATATTTT. Residues: CASSLDGRSGNTIYF.

This chain links TRBV6-1 with TRBJ1-6, with a tentative D call TRBD1 (5 bases). CDR3 length: 15 amino acids. The germline gives CDR1 MNHNS, CDR2 SASEGT. The ends were cut back, 2 bases at V and 7 bases at J, with 12 bases in the middle. The chain's CDR3 is CASSEHQGGNSPLHF. The CDR3 DNA is TGTGCCAGCAGTGAACACCAGGGCGGGAATTCACCCCTCCACTTT.

The CDR3 DNA reads TGTGCCAGCAGCCCTTGGCCTAGCGGGGGGATACAAGAGACCCAGTACTTC. Protein: CASSPWPSGGIQETQYF. This chain connects TRBV7-2 to TRBJ2-5; 11 bases are a match to TRBD2. V gave up 5 bases and J gave up 2 bases; unmatched junction bases: 10. The CDR3 spans 17 residues. Germline V gene data show CDR1 as SGHTA and CDR2 as FQGNSA.

This clone has more than one count but fewer than ten. The gene calls are TRBV5-4 and TRBJ1-2; TRBD1 agrees at 7 bases. This CDR3 region has 15 residues. Germline V gene lookup returns CDR1 SGHNT and CDR2 YYREEE (reference sequence). J lost 5 bases, V lost 2 bases, and 9 bases had no gene match. The CDR3: CASSFSRGQSYGYTF. As DNA, the CDR3 is TGTGCCAGCAGCTTTTCCCGGGGACAGAGTTATGGCTACACCTTC.

This chain uses TRBV7-9 with TRBJ1-2; no firm D call. The CDR3 runs to 13 residues. Per germline, CDR1 SEHNR and CDR2 FQNEAQ (reference sequence). Trimming removed 5 bases at V and 0 bases at J, with 7 bases between. As DNA, the CDR3 is TGTGCCAGCAGCCCGGCAGCTAACTATGGCTACACCTTC. The encoded protein is CASSPAANYGYTF.

This chain connects TRBV7-9 to TRBJ2-7; TRBD1 or TRBD2 may be the D gene (5 bases each). Trimming removed 5 bases from V and 3 bases from J, with 11 bases in between. This CDR3 has 13 amino acids. Germline CDR1 reads SEHNR; CDR2 reads FQNEAQ (reference sequence). CDR3 region: CASSPMGDYEQYF. The CDR3 DNA is TGTGCCAGCAGCCCCATGGGGGACTACGAGCAGTACTTC.

The rearrangement uses TRBV18 and TRBJ2-3; the match to TRBD2 covers 7 bases. The CDR3 totals 16 residues. CDR1 is KGHSH, CDR2 LQKENI, per germline. V shed 6 bases and J 2 bases; nucleotides not matched to a gene: 11. The CDR3 nucleotides read TGTGCCAGCTCCCGAGATCAGCGGGGCCTCACAGATACGCAGTATTTT. Translated, it gives CASSRDQRGLTDTQYF.

The V call is TRBV2, the J call TRBJ2-5; tentative D call: TRBD2 (5 bases). Germline V gene data show CDR1 as SNHLY and CDR2 as FYNNEI. Trimming pared 3 bases from V and 4 bases from J, leaving 6 bases between. This CDR3 is 12 amino acids long. In nucleotides, the CDR3 is TGTGCCAGCAGTGACGAGGGAGAGACCCAGTACTTC. This encodes CASSDEGETQYF.

This clone was recorded a few times. The chain carries TRBV10-2 and TRBJ1-5, with a weak D call TRBD1 (6 bases). With 6 bases removed from V and 3 bases from J, the gap between germline ends came to 12 bases. Per the germline V gene, CDR1 is WSHSY and CDR2 is SAAADI. The CDR3 runs 14 residues. CDR3 nucleotides: TGCGCCAGCAGGGTTGCAGGGGACAATCAGCCCCAGCATTTT. Amino acids: CASRVAGDNQPQHF.

The chain couples TRBV9 to TRBJ2-5; possible D gene TRBD2, 6 bases. Trimming left V 3 bases short and J 0 bases short, with 9 bases between. CDR1 is SGDLS, CDR2 YYNGEE, per germline. The CDR3 sequence is 14 residues long. The CDR3 sequence is CASSAGLNQETQYF. CDR3 DNA sequence: TGTGCCAGCAGCGCGGGACTTAACCAAGAGACCCAGTACTTC.

V gene TRBV5-4 combines with J gene TRBJ2-7; 12 bases match TRBD2. The CDR3 extends over 16 amino acids. In germline, CDR1 is SGHNT, CDR2 YYREEE (reference sequence). Trimming cost V 4 bases and J 2 bases; bases outside gene matches: 7. Here the CDR3 DNA reads TGTGCCAGCAGCCCGACTAGCGGGGGCCCCACCTACGAGCAGTACTTC. Protein: CASSPTSGGPTYEQYF.

This CDR3 reads CASSGGQGYYEQYF. DNA of the CDR3: TGTGCCAGCAGCGGGGGACAGGGGTACTACGAGCAGTACTTC. The chain joins TRBV3-1 (or the pseudogene TRBV3-2) to TRBJ2-7, with 10 bases lining up with TRBD1. The junction had 4 bases not matched to a gene; V was cut back by 5 bases and J by 3 bases. The CDR3 contains 14 residues. Germline values: CDR1 LGHDT, CDR2 YNNKEL (reference sequence).

The chain employs TRBV2 and TRBJ1-2; D not certain. V was clipped by 1 base and J by 4 bases, with 7 bases between them. There are 13 residues in the CDR3. Germline CDR1 and CDR2: SNHLY and FYNNEI. The CDR3 region is CASSEEGVYGYTF. As DNA, the CDR3 is TGTGCCAGCAGTGAAGAGGGTGTCTATGGCTACACCTTC.

The chain is built from TRBV30 and TRBJ1-2; D is uncertain. Trimming removed 1 base from V and 8 bases from J, with 20 bases in between. There are 15 residues in the CDR3. Germline CDR1 and CDR2: GTSNPN and SVGIG (reference sequence). The CDR3 spells CAWSGWSSPSGGYTF. CDR3 coding DNA: TGTGCCTGGAGTGGTTGGTCTTCACCTTCCGGGGGCTACACCTTC.

The rearrangement uses TRBV7-9 and TRBJ1-4, with D maybe TRBD1 (5 bases). This CDR3 spans 15 amino acids. Germline CDR1 is SEHNR and CDR2 is FQNEAQ (reference sequence). V lost 1 base, J lost 7 bases, and 13 bases lay in between. The DNA for the CDR3 is TGTGCCAGCAGCTTAGTGACGGGGGTATCTGAAAAACTGTTTTTT. It is translated as CASSLVTGVSEKLFF.

The chain is built from TRBV5-6 and TRBJ2-7; D call uncertain. Germline V CDR1 and CDR2: SGHDT, YYEEEE. The CDR3 covers 14 residues. V was clipped by 5 bases and J by 7 bases, with 19 bases between them. The CDR3 here is CASSSDANKGEQYF. The CDR3, as DNA: TGTGCCAGCAGTTCGGACGCCAATAAAGGAGAGCAGTACTTC.

The chain carries TRBV29-1 and TRBJ2-1; 8 bases line up with TRBD2. This CDR3 comprises 16 residues. Germline CDR1 SQVTM, CDR2 ANQGSEA. V trimming: 4 bases; J trimming: 7 bases; junction bases outside the gene matches: 15. CDR3 region: CSVGFFTGGFDNEQFF. CDR3 bases: TGCAGCGTTGGGTTCTTCACGGGGGGGTTCGATAATGAGCAGTTCTTC.

The genes are TRBV10-3 and TRBJ2-5, with 7 bases fitting TRBD2. In germline, CDR1 is ENHRY, CDR2 SYGVKD. V trimming: 4 bases; J trimming: 2 bases; junction bases outside the gene matches: 1. The CDR3 totals 13 residues. CDR3 protein: CAISGTRQETQYF. The CDR3, as DNA: TGTGCCATCAGTGGGACTAGACAAGAGACCCAGTACTTC.

The chain is built from TRBV2 and TRBJ1-2, with D hard to call. Trimming removed 7 bases from V and 2 bases from J, with 8 bases in between. CDR3 size: 12 residues. Germline CDR1 reads SNHLY; CDR2 reads FYNNEI. CDR3 in DNA: TGTGCCAGCACCTCAGCGAACTATGGCTACACCTTC. It is translated as CASTSANYGYTF.

The CDR3 protein is CASRTAGVTLHF. The CDR3 nucleotides read TGTGCCAGCAGGACAGCAGGGGTCACCCTCCACTTT. The rearrangement links TRBV7-9 to TRBJ1-6; possible D gene TRBD1, 6 bases. The CDR3 consists of 12 residues. V dropped 6 bases and J dropped 14 bases, with 14 bases sitting between them. CDR1 is SEHNR and CDR2 is FQNEAQ in the germline V gene (reference sequence).

The chain employs TRBV6-2 or TRBV6-3 and TRBJ2-5; D tentatively fits TRBD1 or TRBD2 (5 bases each). Trimming took off 2 bases at V and 6 bases at J, with 22 bases between the two ends. From germline, CDR1 is MNHEY and CDR2 SVGEGT. This CDR3 is built from 17 residues. CDR3 DNA: TGTGCCAGCAGTTACGGGGTAGTGAGGGGTTGGATGCAGACCCAGTACTTC. Protein: CASSYGVVRGWMQTQYF.

V gene TRBV6-2 or TRBV6-3 combines with J gene TRBJ1-5, with 9 bases that match TRBD1. The germline CDR1 and CDR2 sequences are MNHEY and SVGEGT. The CDR3 spans 16 residues. Germline trimming cut 5 bases from V and 4 bases from J; bases unmatched to any gene: 9. The CDR3 nucleotides read TGTGCCAGCAGTGGACACAGGGGGCGGCTTAATCAGCCCCAGCATTTT. It codes for CASSGHRGRLNQPQHF.